The clone carrying this TCR beta chain was found once. Its matching antigen is unknown. The CDR3 has 12 residues. Trimming shortened V by 4 bases and J by 4 bases, and 9 bases separated the two germline ends. Germline values: CDR1 SGHNT, CDR2 YYREEE (reference sequence). 60 Vbeta and 13 Jbeta primers were used in PCR. Sequencing was performed with immunoSEQ multiplex PCR; in TCRdb, only in-frame clones are kept and a portion is missing. Of approximately 150,000 clones listed, 70% to 85% were seen once; the top ten hold 4.3%. These data originate in a study of cytomegalovirus exposure and HLA in healthy donors. Looking at the study overall: Researchers previously reported finding 117 million unique TCR beta sequences from 150 million to 200 million T cells. Study-wide results and limits: In a later analysis, HLA-C alleles had the fewest associated TCRs, DRB1 alleles the most. In a later analysis, donors in an Asian-associated ancestry cluster reportedly had fewer N-insertions in productive TCRs than the cohort mean.

The chain uses TRBV5-4 and TRBJ2-7; D possibly corresponds to TRBD2 (6 bases). Sequenced: PBMCs. The TCR sequence derives from a middle-aged man in good health and CMV-seronegative. DNA for the CDR3: TGTGCCAGCAGCACTGGGAGGTACGAGCAGTACTTC. It yields the protein CASSTGRYEQYF.